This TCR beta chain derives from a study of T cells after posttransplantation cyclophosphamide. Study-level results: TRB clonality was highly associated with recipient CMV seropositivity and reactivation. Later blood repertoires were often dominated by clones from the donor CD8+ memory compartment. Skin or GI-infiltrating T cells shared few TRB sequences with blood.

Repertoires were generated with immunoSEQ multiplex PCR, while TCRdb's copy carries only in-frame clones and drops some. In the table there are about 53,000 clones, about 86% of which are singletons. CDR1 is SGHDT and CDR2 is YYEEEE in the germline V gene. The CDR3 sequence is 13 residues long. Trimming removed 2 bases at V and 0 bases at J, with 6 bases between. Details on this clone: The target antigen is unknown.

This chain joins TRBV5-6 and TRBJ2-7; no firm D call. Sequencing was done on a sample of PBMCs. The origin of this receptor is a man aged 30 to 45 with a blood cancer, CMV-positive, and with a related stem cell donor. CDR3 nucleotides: TGTGCCAGCAGCTTTAAATCCTCCTACGAGCAGTACTTC. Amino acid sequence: CASSFKSSYEQYF.